This T cell receptor (beta chain) came from a study of cytomegalovirus exposure and HLA in healthy donors. 60 Vbeta and 13 Jbeta primers were used in PCR. Assay used: immunoSEQ multiplex PCR; TCRdb lists only in-frame clones, some missing. The table shows about 32,000 clones, with around 80% occurring only once. Nominally healthy donors provided the samples, though records likely missed some immune exposures. The CDR3 is made up of 13 amino acids. The germline V gene encodes CDR1 LNHDA and CDR2 SQIVND (reference sequence). V was pared by 7 bases and J by 6 bases, with 8 bases of the junction left unmatched.

Sequencing input: PBMCs. The clonotype comes from a woman in her late teens or twenties in good health and CMV-seronegative. The V call is TRBV19, the J call TRBJ2-7, with TRBD1 matching over 8 bases. The CDR3 reads CASTPGQVGEQYF. CDR3 coding DNA: TGTGCCAGTACCCCGGGACAGGTAGGCGAGCAGTACTTC.